The present T cell receptor (beta chain) was sequenced within a study of vaccination and CD4 T cells after COVID-19. The Oncomine TCR Beta short-read assay generated sequence data from the DNA of cultured CD4+ T cells. MiXCR, run by TCRdb on the PCR reads, gives a single entry per CDR3 protein. Here the sample spans several thousand distinct CDR3 sequences, about 19% being singletons. V was trimmed by 4 bases and J by 7 bases, leaving 15 bases between them. The CDR3 has 14 residues. Per the germline V gene, CDR1 is SGHTS and CDR2 is YDEGEE. Worth noting for this clonotype: Its antigen is currently unknown.

As for treatment: roughly ten-day PBMC culture with coronavirus spike peptide pools or control peptides (ViraFEST assay). Half the medium was replaced with fresh IL-2 medium on days 3 and 7. Findings and limits, study-wide: Median counts of SARS-CoV-2-reactive clonotypes increased from around 21 to 38; this difference was not significant.

The receptor was isolated from a human donor who had recovered from COVID-19. The genes are TRBV5-8 and TRBJ2-1; possibly TRBD2 for D (5 bases). The material sequenced was CD4+ T cells from blood, cultured in vitro, taken after SARS-CoV-2 vaccination. The CDR3 loop reads CASSVWASLNEQFF. In DNA form, the CDR3 reads TGTGCCAGCAGCGTCTGGGCTAGCTTGAATGAGCAGTTCTTC.